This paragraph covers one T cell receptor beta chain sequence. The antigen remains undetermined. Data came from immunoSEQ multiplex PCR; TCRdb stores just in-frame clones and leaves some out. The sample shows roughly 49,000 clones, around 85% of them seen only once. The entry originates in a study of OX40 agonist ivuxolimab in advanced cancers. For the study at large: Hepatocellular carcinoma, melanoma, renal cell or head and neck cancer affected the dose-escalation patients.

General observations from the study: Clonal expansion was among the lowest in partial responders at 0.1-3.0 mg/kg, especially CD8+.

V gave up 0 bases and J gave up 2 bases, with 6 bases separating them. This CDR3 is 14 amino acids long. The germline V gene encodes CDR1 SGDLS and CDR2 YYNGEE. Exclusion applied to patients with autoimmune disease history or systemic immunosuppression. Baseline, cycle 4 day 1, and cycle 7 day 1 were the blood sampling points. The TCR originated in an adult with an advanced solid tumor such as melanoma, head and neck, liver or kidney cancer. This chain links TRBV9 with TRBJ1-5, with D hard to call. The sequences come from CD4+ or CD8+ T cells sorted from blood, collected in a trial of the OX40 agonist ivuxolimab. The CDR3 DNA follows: TGTGCCAGCAGCGTAGGGGGAGGCAATCAGCCCCAGCATTTT. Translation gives CASSVGGGNQPQHF. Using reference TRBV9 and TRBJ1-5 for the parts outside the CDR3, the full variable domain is DSGVTQTPKHLITATGQRVTLRCSPRSGDLSVYWYQQSLDQGLQFLIQYYNGEERAKGNILERFSAQQFPDLHSELNLSSLELGDSALYFCASSVGGGNQPQHFGDGTRLSIL.